These T cell receptor beta chains were read from a single sample in a study of identifying expanded T cells in peripheral blood. The repertoire was sequenced with immunoSEQ multiplex PCR; TCRdb's copy has only in-frame clones and lacks some. The table has around 100,000 clones, 75% to 90% seen once. The sequenced sample was blood. The receptors stem from a person aged 18 to 75 in good health. Both conserved end residues are part of each CDR3. A D gene is named only where the DNA matches it firmly. Size is stated for part of the rows, as once, few or many counts, or as a class when the clone is expanded.

NA	TRBJ2-1	TRBV4-2	NA	CASSSQPGPSYEQFF	TGTGCCAGCAGCTCGCAACCGGGACCCTCCTATGAGCAGTTCTTC
NA	TRBJ1-5	TRBV4-3	NA	CASSQVRGNQPQHF	TGCGCCAGCAGCCAAGTTAGGGGGAATCAGCCCCAGCATTTT
NA	TRBJ2-2	TRBV19	NA	CASSMKWGTGELFF	TGTGCCAGTAGTATGAAATGGGGGACCGGGGAGCTGTTTTTT
few	TRBJ1-2	TRBV27	NA	CASSPRGLKGSYTF	TGTGCCAGCAGTCCTCGGGGGCTTAAGGGGAGCTACACCTTC
NA	TRBJ2-3	TRBV18	NA	CASSTNTLHRELLLHTDTQYF	TGTGCCAGCTCAACAAACACTCTTCACAGGGAGCTACTTCTCCACACAGATACGCAGTATTTT
NA	TRBJ1-4	TRBV30	TRBD1	CAQRQGNEKLFF	TGTGCACAGAGACAGGGGAATGAAAAACTGTTTTTT
NA	TRBJ2-1	TRBV7-9	NA	CASSSPGFLSSYNEQFF	TGTGCCAGCAGCTCTCCCGGGTTTCTAAGCTCCTACAATGAGCAGTTCTTC
few	TRBJ2-2	TRBV4-1	NA	CASSPIRAGELFF	TGCGCCAGCAGCCCCATCCGGGCCGGGGAGCTGTTTTTT
NA	TRBJ1-5	TRBV5-1	TRBD1	CASSPSGGRNQPQHF	TGCGCCAGCAGCCCATCAGGGGGAAGGAATCAGCCCCAGCATTTT
NA	TRBJ2-4	TRBV4-2	NA	CASSQVEGIAKNIQYF	TGTGCCAGCAGCCAAGTGGAGGGGATAGCCAAAAACATTCAGTACTTC
NA	TRBJ2-2	TRBV27	TRBD2	CASSLGASGRGGELFF	TGTGCCAGCAGTTTGGGGGCTAGCGGGAGGGGCGGGGAGCTGTTTTTT
NA	TRBJ1-2	TRBV10-1	NA	CASSRHHYNYGYTF	TGCGCCAGCAGTCGACACCATTATAACTATGGCTACACCTTC
NA	TRBJ2-2	TRBV6-5	NA	CASSYRSTGELFF	TGTGCCAGCAGTTATAGGTCCACCGGGGAGCTGTTTTTT
NA	TRBJ1-1	TRBV7-8	NA	CASSHQGTSNTEAFF	TGTGCCAGCAGCCACCAGGGCACCTCGAACACTGAAGCTTTCTTT
NA	TRBJ1-4	TRBV19	NA	CASRRLGEKLFF	TGTGCCAGTAGGCGTCTGGGTGAAAAACTGTTTTTT
NA	TRBJ2-7	TRBV7-3	NA	CASSLTGGYEQYF	TGTGCCAGCAGCTTAACAGGGGGCTACGAGCAGTACTTC
NA	TRBJ2-5	TRBV10-1	NA	CARRRGSQDTQYF	TGCGCCAGAAGAAGGGGGTCCCAAGACACCCAGTACTTC
NA	TRBJ2-2	TRBV5-1	NA	CASTLLDVANTGELFF	TGCGCCAGCACCTTACTAGACGTCGCGAACACCGGGGAGCTGTTTTTT
few	TRBJ1-1	TRBV5-1	NA	CASSLGQREAFF	TGCGCCAGCAGCTTGGGACAGCGTGAAGCTTTCTTT
NA	TRBJ2-1	TRBV4-2	TRBD1	CASSPGTGAYEDEQFF	TGTGCCAGCAGCCCCGGGACAGGGGCTTACGAGGATGAGCAGTTCTTC
NA	TRBJ1-1	TRBV4-1	NA	CASSRGTTSEAFF	TGCGCCAGCAGCCGCGGGACAACGAGTGAAGCTTTCTTT
NA	TRBJ2-1	TRBV5-1	TRBD2	CASSPSGNYNEQFF	TGCGCCAGCAGCCCCAGCGGGAACTACAATGAGCAGTTCTTC
NA	TRBJ2-1	TRBV19	TRBD1	CASRSQGRNEQFF	TGTGCCAGTAGGTCACAGGGGAGAAATGAGCAGTTCTTC
NA	TRBJ2-7	TRBV14	TRBD1	CASSQNAGRGRRRYEQYF	TGTGCCAGCAGCCAAAACGCTGGCAGGGGGCGTCGTCGGTACGAGCAGTACTTC
NA	TRBJ2-7	TRBV5-6	NA	CASSQRDRNYEQYF	TGTGCCAGCAGCCAACGGGACCGTAACTACGAGCAGTACTTC
NA	TRBJ2-1	TRBV6-5	NA	CASSSPGLAHNEQFF	TGTGCCAGCAGTTCCCCGGGATTAGCCCACAATGAGCAGTTCTTC
NA	TRBJ2-1	TRBV6-4	NA	CASSDGGGLGGNEQFF	TGTGCCAGCAGTGATGGAGGCGGTCTAGGTGGCAATGAGCAGTTCTTC
NA	TRBJ1-4	TRBV11-2	TRBD1	CASSGMGTGSEKLFF	TGTGCCAGCAGCGGAATGGGGACAGGGAGCGAAAAACTGTTTTTT
NA	TRBJ2-3	TRBV5-1	TRBD2	CASSLVSSGGDTQYF	TGCGCCAGCAGCTTGGTTTCTAGCGGGGGAGATACGCAGTATTTT
NA	TRBJ2-7	TRBV27	TRBD1	CASSLLGMQGARNEQYF	TGTGCCAGCAGTCTCCTGGGGATGCAGGGGGCTAGAAACGAGCAGTACTTC
NA	TRBJ1-2	TRBV19	NA	CASSDLGAQLANYGYTF	TGTGCCAGTAGTGACCTCGGGGCGCAGTTAGCTAACTATGGCTACACCTTC
NA	TRBJ1-4	TRBV2	TRBD1	CASRTTGPEKLFF	TGTGCCAGCAGAACGACAGGGCCTGAAAAACTGTTTTTT
NA	TRBJ1-2	TRBV5-1	NA	CASSLEAGVYGYTF	TGCGCCAGCAGCTTGGAGGCAGGGGTCTATGGCTACACCTTC
few	TRBJ1-2	TRBV29-1	NA	CSVVLGRGYTF	TGCAGCGTTGTCCTAGGGAGGGGCTACACCTTC
NA	TRBJ1-2	TRBV6-6	NA	CASSPLGVGVGGYTF	TGTGCCAGCAGTCCACTCGGGGTGGGGGTCGGTGGCTACACCTTC
NA	TRBJ1-5	TRBV19	NA	CASGTASFQPQHF	TGTGCCTCGGGCACGGCCTCTTTTCAGCCCCAGCATTTT
NA	TRBJ1-5	TRBV19	TRBD1	CASSRDRGNQPQHF	TGTGCCAGTAGTAGGGACAGGGGGAATCAGCCCCAGCATTTT
NA	TRBJ2-3	TRBV4-1	NA	CASSQAPASDTQYF	TGCGCCAGCAGCCAAGCTCCCGCCTCAGATACGCAGTATTTT
NA	TRBJ2-1	TRBV7-3	NA	CASSLGLSSHNEQFF	TGTGCCAGCAGCTTGGGCCTCTCAAGCCACAATGAGCAGTTCTTC